This T cell receptor (beta chain) comes out of a study of CDR3 diversity in severe acne. Per germline, CDR1 GTSNPN and CDR2 SVGIG (reference sequence). The CDR3 sequence is 13 residues long. Between the trimmed V and J ends, which lost 8 bases and 3 bases, there was a span of 17 bases. TCRdb reanalysed the PCR reads using MiXCR and keeps one entry per CDR3 protein. The sample carries over 70,000 distinct CDR3 sequences, around 53% recorded once. This clonotype was obtained from a male donor in good health, without acne. The rearrangement uses TRBV30 and TRBJ2-7; perhaps TRBD2 as D (7 bases). Sequenced input: blood. The CDR3 loop reads CASSRGARYEQYF. Here the CDR3 DNA reads TGTGCCAGCAGCCGGGGGGCTCGCTACGAGCAGTACTTC.